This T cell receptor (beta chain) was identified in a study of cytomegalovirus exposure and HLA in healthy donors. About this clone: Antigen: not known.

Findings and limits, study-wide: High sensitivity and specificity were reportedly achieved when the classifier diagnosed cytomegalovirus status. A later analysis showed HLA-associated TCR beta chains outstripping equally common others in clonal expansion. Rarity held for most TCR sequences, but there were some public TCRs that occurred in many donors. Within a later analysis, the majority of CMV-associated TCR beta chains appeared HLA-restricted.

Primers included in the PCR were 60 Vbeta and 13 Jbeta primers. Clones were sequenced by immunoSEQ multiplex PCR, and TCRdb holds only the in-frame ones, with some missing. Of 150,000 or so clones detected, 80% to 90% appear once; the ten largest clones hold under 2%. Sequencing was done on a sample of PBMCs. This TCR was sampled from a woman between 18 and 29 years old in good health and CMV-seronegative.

The CDR3 sequence is CASSAQGAVGNSPLHF. Here the CDR3 DNA reads TGTGCCAGCAGTGCCCAGGGGGCGGTAGGCAATTCACCCCTCCACTTT. This sequence joins TRBV2 and TRBJ1-6, with 8 bases lining up with TRBD1. V lost 4 bases and J lost 7; bases outside the gene matches: 9. The CDR3 has 16 amino acids. Per the germline V gene, CDR1 is SNHLY and CDR2 is FYNNEI.